This T cell receptor (beta chain) was observed in a study of regulatory T cells in long-lasting Graves disease. The TCR beta library used iRepertoire HTBI primers with Arm-PCR amplification of CDR3. TCRdb ran MiXCR on the multiplex PCR reads and lists one entry per CDR3 protein. Seen here are 500,000 or so distinct CDR3 sequences, 12% to 15% observed once, and the top ten hold about 15%. Time point noted: newly diagnosed GD, antithyroid drugs for less than 3 months. PBMC-extracted RNA yielded the TCR library. This clonotype was detected only a few times. These data were also filed under a second study, of T cells in Graves' hyperthyroidism and ophthalmopathy. That work contributes: First-round RT-PCR with HTBI primers amplified the TCR CDR3 region.

The sample consisted of peripheral blood mononuclear cells (PBMCs), taken at new diagnosis, from a patient treated with antithyroid drugs. This clonotype originated in a woman between 50 and 59 years old with Graves disease.

CDR3: CASSPSGLTDTQYF. Here the CDR3 DNA reads TGCGCCAGCAGTCCTAGCGGACTCACAGATACGCAGTATTTT. This sequence joins TRBV5-1 and TRBJ2-3; 7 bases are a match to TRBD2. Germline loops: CDR1 SGHRS, CDR2 YFSETQ. V gave up 5 bases and J gave up 2 bases; unmatched junction bases: 5. The CDR3 contains 14 residues.